This passage covers 17 T cell receptor beta chains from one sample sequenced in a study of cytomegalovirus exposure and HLA in healthy donors. Both 60 Vbeta primers and 13 Jbeta primers went into the PCR. Sequencing used immunoSEQ multiplex PCR; TCRdb keeps in-frame clones, though not all of them. Its table records approximately 68,000 clones. Specimen: PBMCs. The source is a female donor in good health and CMV-seropositive.

V and J are TRBV5-1 and TRBJ1-3, with no clear D. This CDR3 has 15 amino acids. The V gene's germline CDR1 is SGHRS and CDR2 YFSETQ. Trimming stripped 7 bases from V and 0 bases from J, with 14 bases between. CDR3 sequence reads: CASGNEGSSGNTIYF. For the CDR3, the DNA is TGCGCCAGCGGAAATGAGGGAAGCTCTGGAAACACCATATATTTT.

The chain employs TRBV15 and TRBJ2-1; D gene ambiguous. The germline V gene has CDR1 LNHNV and CDR2 YYDKDF (reference sequence). CDR3 length: 15 amino acids. V was clipped by 0 bases and J by 3 bases, with 9 bases between them. The DNA for the CDR3 is TGTGCCACCAGCAGAGATAGTGATTTCTACAATGAGCAGTTCTTC. Translated, it gives CATSRDSDFYNEQFF.

The rearrangement joins TRBV19 to TRBJ1-2, with a weak D call TRBD1 (5 bases). The CDR3 has 12 residues. Germline V CDR1 and CDR2: LNHDA, SQIVND (reference sequence). Trimming cost V 10 bases and J 2 bases, with 11 bases left between them. The CDR3 region has the DNA TGTGCCACCAGGACACCCAACTATGGCTACACCTTC. Translated: CATRTPNYGYTF. The full variable domain, its missing parts supplied by reference TRBV19 and TRBJ1-2, is DGGITQSPKYLFRKEGQNVTLSCEQNLNHDAMYWYRQDPGQGLRLIYYSQIVNDFQKGDIAEGYSVSREKKESFPLTVTSAQKNPTAFYLCATRTPNYGYTFGSGTRLTVV.

V usage is TRBV9 and J usage is TRBJ2-7; D possibly corresponds to TRBD2 (5 bases). CDR3 size: 14 residues. Trimming shortened V by 0 bases and J by 1 base, and 8 bases separated the two germline ends. Germline lookup yields CDR1 SGDLS and CDR2 YYNGEE. The CDR3 DNA reads as TGTGCCAGCAGCGTAGCTAGCAGTTCCTACGAGCAGTACTTC. Its translation is CASSVASSSYEQYF.

This chain uses TRBV28 with TRBJ2-5; TRBD1 matches at 7 bases. V gave up 2 bases and J gave up 5 bases; unmatched junction bases: 11. The germline CDR1 and CDR2 sequences are MDHEN and SYDVKM. The CDR3 consists of 16 residues. The CDR3 sequence: CASSLGGSGGWETQYF. CDR3 sequence (DNA): TGTGCCAGCAGTTTAGGCGGGTCAGGGGGTTGGGAGACCCAGTACTTC.

V is TRBV10-1 and J is TRBJ1-1; D is ambiguous. There are 12 residues in the CDR3. V lost 3 bases and J lost 13, with 15 bases in between. Germline V gives CDR1 WNHNN, CDR2 SYGVQD (reference sequence). CDR3 amino acids: CASSEGSAAGFF. Written as DNA, the CDR3 is TGCGCCAGCAGTGAAGGGAGCGCTGCTGGTTTCTTT.

The chain joins TRBV19 to TRBJ1-2; 7 bases are shared with TRBD1. There are 15 residues in the CDR3. CDR1 is LNHDA and CDR2 is SQIVND in the germline V gene (reference sequence). Losses at the gene ends were 5 bases for V and 5 bases for J; bases not matched to a gene: 11. CDR3 nucleotides: TGTGCCAGTAGTCCGGGACAGCTTAGAGGGTATGGCTACACCTTC. It yields the protein CASSPGQLRGYGYTF.

This chain joins TRBV5-4 and TRBJ1-2; tentatively, D is TRBD1 (5 bases). V was pared by 8 bases and J by 4 bases, with 9 bases between. The germline V gene encodes CDR1 SGHNT and CDR2 YYREEE (reference sequence). CDR3 length equals 11 residues. CDR3 DNA sequence: TGTGCCAGTCAGGGTTTCTATGGCTACACCTTC. Translation gives CASQGFYGYTF. Based on the CDR3 plus reference TRBV5-4 and TRBJ1-2, the full variable domain is ETGVTQSPTHLIKTRGQQVTLRCSSQSGHNTVSWYQQALGQGPQFIFQYYREEENGRGNFPPRFSGLQFPNYSSELNVNALELDDSALYLCASQGFYGYTFGSGTRLTVV.

CDR3 in amino acids: CASQMTGTNYGYTF. The CDR3 DNA reads TGTGCCAGCCAAATGACAGGGACTAACTATGGCTACACCTTC. The rearrangement joins TRBV28 to TRBJ1-2; 7 bases are a match to TRBD1. J was trimmed by 0 bases and V by 8 bases; bases with no gene match: 6. CDR1 and CDR2 (germline): MDHEN, SYDVKM. The CDR3 has 14 amino acids.

The chain carries TRBV7-8 and TRBJ2-2, with 10 nucleotides matching TRBD2. The CDR3 loop spans 18 amino acids. Looked up from germline, CDR1 is SGHVS and CDR2 is FQNEAQ. Trimming cost V 1 base and J 4 bases; bases outside gene matches: 9. CDR3 amino acids: CASSLGPSGGPSTGELFF. CDR3 in DNA: TGTGCCAGCAGCTTAGGTCCTAGCGGGGGCCCGAGCACCGGGGAGCTGTTTTTT.

The chain uses TRBV30 and TRBJ2-7; D call uncertain. The CDR3 is made up of 11 amino acids. Trimming took 0 bases from V and 7 from J, leaving 7 bases between them. The germline CDR1 and CDR2 sequences are GTSNPN and SVGIG (reference sequence). CDR3 protein: CAWSVLVEQYF. The DNA of the CDR3 is TGTGCCTGGAGTGTACTTGTAGAGCAGTACTTC.

The gene calls are TRBV7-9 and TRBJ1-4; TRBD1 matches at 8 bases. This CDR3 region has 12 residues. Germline V gene data show CDR1 as SEHNR and CDR2 as FQNEAQ (reference sequence). V trimming: 5 bases; J trimming: 12 bases; junction bases outside the gene matches: 5. CDR3 coding DNA: TGTGCCAGCAGCGAGACAGGGGCACAACTGTTTTTT. Amino acids: CASSETGAQLFF.

CDR3 protein: CASSLMPGHSGNTIYF. DNA for the CDR3: TGTGCCAGCAGCTTAATGCCGGGTCACTCTGGAAACACCATATATTTT. The V and J genes are TRBV7-6 and TRBJ1-3; D uncertain. This CDR3 has 16 amino acids. Deletions cut 2 bases from V and 0 bases from J, with 11 bases between. Germline CDR1 and CDR2: SGHVS and FNYEAQ.

The chain combines TRBV5-4 with TRBJ2-2; 9 bases agree with TRBD2. Germline V gene data show CDR1 as SGHNT and CDR2 as YYREEE (reference sequence). The CDR3 totals 15 residues. The V segment lost 2 bases and the J segment 4 bases; nucleotides outside the gene matches: 3. CDR3 coding DNA: TGTGCCAGCAGCTTCACGACTAGCGGCACCGGGGAGCTGTTTTTT. As protein: CASSFTTSGTGELFF.

The rearrangement links TRBV19 to TRBJ2-1, with TRBD2 matching over 12 bases. V shed 3 bases and J 5 bases; nucleotides not matched to a gene: 14. This CDR3 has 19 amino acids. Germline V gene data show CDR1 as LNHDA and CDR2 as SQIVND (reference sequence). The CDR3 here is CASSILAGGPSNLNNEQFF. CDR3 coding DNA: TGTGCCAGTAGTATTCTAGCGGGAGGGCCGTCGAATTTAAACAATGAGCAGTTCTTC.

The V gene is TRBV5-1, the J gene TRBJ2-5, with 13 bases aligning to TRBD2. The CDR3 consists of 17 residues. Germline trimming cut 5 bases from V and 0 bases from J; bases unmatched to any gene: 7. Germline values: CDR1 SGHRS, CDR2 YFSETQ. The CDR3 DNA reads TGCGCCAGCAGTGGGACTAGCGGGACGGGGTACCAAGAGACCCAGTACTTC. This translates into CASSGTSGTGYQETQYF.

The chain combines TRBV27 with TRBJ2-1; 11 nucleotides line up with TRBD2. The CDR3 spans 15 residues. The germline CDR1 and CDR2 sequences are MNHEY and SMNVEV (reference sequence). After removal of 5 bases from V and 4 bases from J, the junction contained 4 bases not matched to a gene. The CDR3 DNA is TGTGCCAGCAGTGAGACTAGCGGGGAATACAATGAGCAGTTCTTC. Translated, it gives CASSETSGEYNEQFF.